This T cell receptor (beta chain) was identified in a study of beta chain features in type 1 diabetes. Whole-study context: All samples yielded over 95,000,000 examined sorted cells. Regarding the study as a whole: Possibly, sequencing cDNA over-represented cells that had high TCR expression levels. TCRB CDR3 length was moderately but significantly reduced in all four CD4+ subsets of Type 1 diabetes patients.

This CDR3 comprises 15 residues. Germline values: CDR1 SGHTA, CDR2 FQGNSA. After removal of 5 bases from V and 3 bases from J, the junction contained 9 bases not matched to a gene. Expressed TCRB transcripts were sequenced after all isolated RNA was converted to cDNA. Naive, central memory and regulatory T cell samples produced a mean of roughly 3.5 million reads. Produced via immunoSEQ multiplex PCR; TCRdb's table is partial and in-frame only. The sample includes 200,000 to 300,000 clones, less than 15% of them seen just once. This clone has just one count. What it recognizes is unknown. This receptor was obtained from a woman aged 40-49 years in good health. The chain couples TRBV7-2 to TRBJ2-7; 8 bases align to TRBD2. The sample was naive CD4+ T cells from blood. The CDR3 DNA is TGTGCCAGCAGCCACGGGGGGGCGGGGGACTACGAGCAGTACTTC. It specifies CASSHGGAGDYEQYF. The full variable domain, in which reference TRBV7-2 and TRBJ2-7 provide the parts outside the CDR3, is GAGVSQSPSNKVTEKGKDVELRCDPISGHTALYWYRQSLGQGLEFLIYFQGNSAPDKSGLPSDRFSAERTGGSVSTLTIQRTQQEDSAVYLCASSHGGAGDYEQYFGPGTRLTVT.